The TCR beta chain described here comes from a study of sequential checkpoint blockade in melanoma. Study details: First-line arms were nivolumab then ipilimumab, or the reverse, randomized 1:1. After both sequences, patients received maintenance nivolumab.

V was cut by 3 bases and J by 3 bases, with 12 bases left in between. Germline V gene sequence: CDR1 LGHNA, CDR2 YNFKEQ. CDR3 length: 14 residues. Here immunoSEQ multiplex PCR was the method, and the copy in TCRdb shows in-frame clones only, minus some. This table holds 35,000 to 45,000 clones, roughly 86% found once. Treatment defined: randomized to nivolumab then ipilimumab (arm A) or the reverse (arm B). Patients had received no earlier DNA-damaging chemotherapy. Sorted cells were live CD3+CD8+, lacking CD19 and CD56, from PBMCs. Source: CD8+ T cells sorted from blood (inferred from file names), taken from a patient given nivolumab and ipilimumab in sequence. This clonotype was sampled from a human donor with melanoma. The chain recombines TRBV4-2 with TRBJ2-7, with D possibly TRBD1 on 5 matching bases. CDR3 sequence reads: CASSQGIDSYEQYF. CDR3 nucleotides: TGTGCCAGCAGCCAGGGAATAGACAGCTACGAGCAGTACTTC.